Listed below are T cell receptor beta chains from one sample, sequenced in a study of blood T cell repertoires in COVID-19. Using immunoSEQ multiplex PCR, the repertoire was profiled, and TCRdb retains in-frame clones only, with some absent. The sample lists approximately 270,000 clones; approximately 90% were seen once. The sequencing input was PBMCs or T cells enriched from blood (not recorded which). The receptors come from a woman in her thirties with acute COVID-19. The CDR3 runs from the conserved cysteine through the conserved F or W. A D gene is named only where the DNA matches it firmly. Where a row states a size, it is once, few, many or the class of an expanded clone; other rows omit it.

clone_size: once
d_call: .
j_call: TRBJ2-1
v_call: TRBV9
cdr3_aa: CASSVGDGDNEQFF
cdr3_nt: TGTGCCAGCAGCGTAGGAGACGGAGACAATGAGCAGTTCTTC

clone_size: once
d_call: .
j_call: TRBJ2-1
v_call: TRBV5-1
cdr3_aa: CASSSGGLIRNNEQFF
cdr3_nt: TGCGCCAGCAGCTCTGGCGGATTAATTCGTAACAATGAGCAGTTCTTC

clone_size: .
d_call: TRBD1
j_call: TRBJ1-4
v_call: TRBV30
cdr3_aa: CAWKGQGKKLFF
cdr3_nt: TGTGCCTGGAAGGGACAGGGTAAAAAACTGTTTTTT

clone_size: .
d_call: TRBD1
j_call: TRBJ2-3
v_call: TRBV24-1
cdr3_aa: CATSDSGQGADTQYF
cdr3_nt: TGTGCCACCAGTGATTCGGGACAGGGGGCGGATACGCAGTATTTT

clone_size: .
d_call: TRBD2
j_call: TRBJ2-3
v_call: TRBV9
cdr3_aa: CASSLGLANTHTQYF
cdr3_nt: TGTGCCAGCAGCCTGGGACTAGCGAATACCCATACGCAGTATTTT

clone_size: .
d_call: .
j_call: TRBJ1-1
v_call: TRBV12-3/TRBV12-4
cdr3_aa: CASIRSGLAEAFF
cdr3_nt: TGTGCCAGCATTCGATCGGGGTTGGCTGAAGCTTTCTTT

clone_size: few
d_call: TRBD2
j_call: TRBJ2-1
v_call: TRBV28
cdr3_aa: CASSTIRTSSYNEQFF
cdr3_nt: TGTGCCAGCAGTACCATTCGGACTAGTAGCTACAATGAGCAGTTCTTC

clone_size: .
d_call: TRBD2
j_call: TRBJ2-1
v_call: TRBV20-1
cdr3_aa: CSASLLAGENEQFF
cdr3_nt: TGCAGTGCTAGTCTGCTAGCGGGAGAAAATGAGCAGTTCTTC

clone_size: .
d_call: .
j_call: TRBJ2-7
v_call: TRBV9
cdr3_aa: CASSVYREGYEQYF
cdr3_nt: TGTGCCAGCAGCGTTTACAGGGAGGGCTACGAGCAGTACTTC

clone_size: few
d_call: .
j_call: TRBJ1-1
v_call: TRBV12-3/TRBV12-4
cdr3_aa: CAAGSTEAFF
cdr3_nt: TGTGCCGCGGGGAGCACTGAAGCTTTCTTT

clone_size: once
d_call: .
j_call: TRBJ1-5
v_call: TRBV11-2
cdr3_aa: CASSLVSGSNQPQHF
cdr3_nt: TGTGCCAGCAGCTTAGTTTCCGGTAGCAATCAGCCCCAGCATTTT

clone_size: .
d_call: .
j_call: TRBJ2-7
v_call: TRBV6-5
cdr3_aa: CASSPTVSSYEQYF
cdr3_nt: TGTGCCAGCAGTCCTACAGTAAGCTCCTACGAGCAGTACTTC

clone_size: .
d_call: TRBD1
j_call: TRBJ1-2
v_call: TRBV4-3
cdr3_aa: CASSQDGTGMNYGYTF
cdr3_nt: TGCGCCAGCAGCCAAGATGGGACAGGGATGAACTATGGCTACACCTTC

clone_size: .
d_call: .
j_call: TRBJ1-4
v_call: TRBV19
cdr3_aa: CASSDGRATNEKLFF
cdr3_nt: TGTGCCAGTAGTGACGGGAGGGCAACTAATGAAAAACTGTTTTTT

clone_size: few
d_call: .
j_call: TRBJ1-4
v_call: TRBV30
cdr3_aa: CAWMRGGWNEKLFF
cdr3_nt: TGTGCCTGGATGAGGGGAGGATGGAATGAAAAACTGTTTTTT

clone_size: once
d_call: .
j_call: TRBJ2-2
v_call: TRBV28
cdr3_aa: CASSPASGIGTGELFF
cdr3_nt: TGTGCCAGCAGTCCCGCCTCGGGGATAGGAACCGGGGAGCTGTTTTTT

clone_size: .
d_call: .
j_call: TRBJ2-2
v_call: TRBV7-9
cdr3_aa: CASSLDAIRELFF
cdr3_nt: TGTGCCAGCAGCTTAGACGCTATCCGGGAGCTGTTTTTT

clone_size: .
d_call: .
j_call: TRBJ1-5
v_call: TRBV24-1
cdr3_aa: CATSVQPQHF
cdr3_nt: TGTGCCACCTCAGTTCAGCCCCAGCATTTT

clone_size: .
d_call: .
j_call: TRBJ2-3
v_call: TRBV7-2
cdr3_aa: CASSLGTPQEQYF
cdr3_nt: TGTGCCAGCAGCTTAGGGACTCCACAAGAGCAGTATTTT

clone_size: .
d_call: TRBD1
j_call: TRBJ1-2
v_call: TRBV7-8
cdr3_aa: CASSLDGQGGGYTF
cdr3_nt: TGTGCCAGCAGCTTAGACGGGCAGGGGGGCGGCTACACCTTC

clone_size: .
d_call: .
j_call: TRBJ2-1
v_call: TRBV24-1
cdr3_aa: CATSPLPSSSSEQFF
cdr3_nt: TGTGCCACCAGTCCCCTCCCGTCCTCTAGCAGTGAGCAGTTCTTC

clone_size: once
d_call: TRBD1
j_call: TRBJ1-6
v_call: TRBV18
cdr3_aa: CASSPPGGNSPLHF
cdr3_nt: TGTGCCAGCTCACCTCCAGGGGGGAATTCACCCCTCCACTTT

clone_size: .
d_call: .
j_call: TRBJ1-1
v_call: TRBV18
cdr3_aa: CASSLDNTEAFF
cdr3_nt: TGTGCCAGCTCCCTAGACAACACTGAAGCTTTCTTT

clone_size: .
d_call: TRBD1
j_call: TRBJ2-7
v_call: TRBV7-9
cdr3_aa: CASSSTGPERYF
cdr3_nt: TGTGCCAGCAGCTCGACAGGGCCGGAGAGGTACTTC

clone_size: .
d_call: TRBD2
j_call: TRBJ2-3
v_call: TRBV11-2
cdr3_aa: CASSLAAGGTDTQYF
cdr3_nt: TGTGCCAGCAGCTTAGCAGCGGGAGGGACAGATACGCAGTATTTT

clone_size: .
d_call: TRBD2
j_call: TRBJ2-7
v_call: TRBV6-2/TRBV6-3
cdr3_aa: CASSYSPGLAAYEQYF
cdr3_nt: TGTGCCAGCAGTTACTCTCCGGGACTAGCTGCCTACGAGCAGTACTTC

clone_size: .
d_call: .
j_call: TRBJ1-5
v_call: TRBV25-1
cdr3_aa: CASSEWQSNQPQHF
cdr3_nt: TGTGCCAGCAGTGAATGGCAGAGCAATCAGCCCCAGCATTTT

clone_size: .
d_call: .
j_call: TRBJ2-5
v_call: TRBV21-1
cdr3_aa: CASSKESQETQYF
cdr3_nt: TGTGCCAGCAGCAAAGAGAGCCAAGAGACCCAGTACTTC

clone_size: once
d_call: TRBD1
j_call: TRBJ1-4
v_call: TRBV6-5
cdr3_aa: CASSYSTGDGEKLFF
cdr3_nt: TGTGCCAGCAGTTACTCGACAGGGGACGGTGAAAAACTGTTTTTT

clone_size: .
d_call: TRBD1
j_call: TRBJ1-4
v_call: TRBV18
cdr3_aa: CASSPPGTGAEKLFF
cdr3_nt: TGTGCCAGCTCACCGCCTGGGACAGGGGCGGAAAAACTGTTTTTT

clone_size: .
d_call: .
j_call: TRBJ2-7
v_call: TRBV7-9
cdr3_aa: CASSPGYEQYF
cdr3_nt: TGTGCCAGCAGCCCGGGCTACGAGCAGTACTTC

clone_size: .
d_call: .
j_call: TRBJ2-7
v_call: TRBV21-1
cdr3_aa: CASSRRPGYEQYF
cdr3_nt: TGTGCCAGCAGCCGCAGACCGGGCTACGAGCAGTACTTC

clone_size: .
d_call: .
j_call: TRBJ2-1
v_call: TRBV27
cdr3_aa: CASSWGTSAYNEQFF
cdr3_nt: TGTGCCAGCAGTTGGGGGACATCCGCATACAATGAGCAGTTCTTC